The 5 T cell receptor beta chains given below trace back to one sample, sequenced in a study of T-cell reconstitution after alpha-beta-depleted transplantation in children (dated by TCRdb to 2016 to 2017). Library preparation employed PCR. TCRdb names Illumina HiSeq 2500 as the instrument used. TCR libraries were prepared with molecular barcoding, using unique molecular identifiers to normalize TCRbeta repertoire quantification. TCRdb passed the public sequencing reads through fastp at Q25 and MiXCR, retaining productive beta sequences. Rows with a matching CDR3 protein are joined into one entry that keeps the most common DNA and genes. The sample table holds about 420,000 distinct CDR3 sequences, of which approximately 11% were seen once. Roughly 5.1% of the sample goes to the ten largest clones. The source material was PBMCs from the stem cell graft donor, sampled from the stem cell graft. Every receptor here comes from a human donor who donated a stem cell graft to a child with acute myeloid leukemia.

CDR3 DNA sequence: TGCGCCAGCAGCGCTGGACAGCCTCGGGATGAGCAGTTCTTC. Encoded protein: CASSAGQPRDEQFF. This chain joins TRBV5-1 and TRBJ2-1; a weak D match, TRBD1 (6 bases). The CDR3 extends over 14 amino acids. Germline V CDR1 and CDR2: SGHRS, YFSETQ. The ends were cut back, 4 bases at V and 8 bases at J, with 16 bases in the middle.

This clonotype was counted a few times. The V gene is TRBV6-2 or TRBV6-3, the J gene TRBJ2-7; D is possibly TRBD2 (6 bases). The length of the CDR3 is 13 residues. CDR1 and CDR2 (germline): MNHEY, SVGEGT. V was clipped by 3 bases and J by 6 bases, with 12 bases between them. The CDR3 DNA is TGTGCCAGCAGTTATATCTGGGAGGCCGAGCAGTACTTC. It specifies CASSYIWEAEQYF.

This clonotype was seen repeatedly, ten times or more. The genes are TRBV4-3 and TRBJ2-3, with unresolved D. The V gene lost 4 bases and the J gene lost 6 bases, with 14 bases spanning the gap. There are 14 residues in the CDR3. Germline loops: CDR1 LGHNA, CDR2 YSLEER. CDR3 in amino acids: CASSPQQPADTQYF. CDR3 coding DNA: TGCGCCAGCAGCCCTCAGCAACCGGCTGATACGCAGTATTTT.

This clonotype has more than one count but fewer than ten. J is TRBJ2-1 and V is TRBV5-1; 12 nucleotides line up with TRBD1. Germline trimming cut 4 bases from V and 7 bases from J; bases unmatched to any gene: 21. CDR3 size: 20 residues. Germline CDR1 SGHRS, CDR2 YFSETQ. CDR3 DNA sequence: TGCGCCAGCAGCCCGTGGGGACAGGGGGCGCCCGGATTCCCTAGTAATGAGCAGTTCTTC. This gives the protein CASSPWGQGAPGFPSNEQFF.

The chain employs TRBV12-3 or TRBV12-4 and TRBJ2-1; 8 nucleotides line up with TRBD2. V was pared by 8 bases and J by 5 bases, with 5 bases of the junction left unmatched. CDR3 length: 13 amino acids. CDR3 sequence: CASGTSLNNEQFF. CDR3 DNA sequence: TGTGCCAGCGGGACTAGTCTTAACAATGAGCAGTTCTTC.